This T cell receptor beta chain was observed in a study of metastatic and nonmetastatic thyroid tumors. The table lists this clone with a few counts. TCRdb reassembled clones from the PCR reads with MiXCR. Of 10,000 to 15,000 clones detected, roughly 29% appear once; the ten largest clones hold about 20%. Patients were all untreated before their thyroid surgery. V was pared by 5 bases and J by 0 bases, with 2 bases of the junction left unmatched. The CDR3 runs to 15 residues. The germline CDR1 and CDR2 sequences are SNHLY and FYNNEI. The rearrangement joins TRBV2 to TRBJ2-2, with 8 bases matching TRBD2. Sequenced: tumor tissue. This TCR was sampled from a female donor with papillary thyroid cancer or a benign thyroid nodule (not recorded which). Some clones in this sample may be carry-over from other donors' samples. The CDR3 sequence is CASSTSGSNTGELFF. The CDR3 nucleotides read TGTGCCAGCAGTACTAGCGGTTCGAACACCGGGGAGCTGTTTTTT.